The 18 T cell receptor beta chains presented below share a single source sample, sequenced in a study of blood T cell repertoires in COVID-19. The protocol was immunoSEQ multiplex PCR, while the TCRdb copy is restricted to in-frame clones and leaves out a portion. Counted here are around 80,000 clones, around nine tenths occurring once; the ten biggest clones make up more than 4.5%. Sequenced material: peripheral blood. Receptors originate from a woman older than 75 with acute or convalescent COVID-19.

The gene calls are TRBV14 and TRBJ2-2; the D is unclear. V was trimmed by 4 bases and J by 4 bases, leaving 10 bases between them. The CDR3 is 14 residues long. Germline V gene lookup returns CDR1 SGHDN and CDR2 FVKESK. This CDR3 is CASSPREPTGELFF. The CDR3 DNA reads TGTGCCAGCAGCCCGCGAGAGCCCACCGGGGAGCTGTTTTTT.

This clone appeared once. V usage is TRBV5-5 and J usage is TRBJ2-2; D unresolved. Germline loops: CDR1 SGHKS, CDR2 YYEKEE (reference sequence). Trimming pared 4 bases from V and 1 base from J, leaving 11 bases between. The CDR3 runs 15 residues. CDR3 sequence (DNA): TGTGCCAGCAGCGCCATTACCGGGAACACCGGGGAGCTGTTTTTT. This codes for CASSAITGNTGELFF.

This chain joins TRBV30 and TRBJ1-2, with D perhaps matching TRBD1 (5 bases). Trimming left V 5 bases short and J 4 bases short, with 14 bases between. CDR1 GTSNPN and CDR2 SVGIG come from the germline V gene (reference sequence). The CDR3 sequence is 13 residues long. CDR3 loop: CAWGTDILYGYTF. For the CDR3, the DNA is TGTGCCTGGGGGACCGACATACTCTATGGCTACACCTTC.

The CDR3 region is CASRHKTYEQYF. The CDR3 nucleotides read TGTGCCAGCAGACATAAGACCTACGAGCAGTACTTC. V gene TRBV12-3 or TRBV12-4 combines with J gene TRBJ2-7; no definite D call. The CDR3 runs to 12 residues. Trimming stripped 6 bases from V and 2 bases from J, with 8 bases between.

This clone was seen just once. J is TRBJ2-1 and V is TRBV7-2; TRBD2 agrees at 10 bases. This CDR3 has 13 amino acids. Per the germline V gene, CDR1 is SGHTA and CDR2 is FQGNSA. Trimming cost V 6 bases and J 9 bases; bases outside gene matches: 5. Here the CDR3 DNA reads TGTGCCAGCAGAGCGGGGGGGCAAGGTGAGCAGTTCTTC. Residues: CASRAGGQGEQFF.

The V call is TRBV6-2 or TRBV6-3, the J call TRBJ1-1; 7 nucleotides match TRBD1. Germline CDR1 MNHEY, CDR2 SVGEGT. The V segment lost 4 bases and the J segment 2 bases; nucleotides outside the gene matches: 7. The CDR3 extends over 15 amino acids. The CDR3 sequence is CASSSVGTVNTEAFF. CDR3 DNA sequence: TGTGCCAGCAGTTCCGTAGGGACAGTAAACACTGAAGCTTTCTTT.

The chain carries TRBV4-1 and TRBJ2-7; D is uncertain. The CDR3 consists of 13 residues. Per germline, CDR1 MGHRA and CDR2 YSYEKL. V lost 1 base, J lost 2 bases, and 6 bases lay in between. The CDR3 reads CASSQVAAYEQYF. For the CDR3, the DNA is TGCGCCAGCAGCCAAGTGGCAGCCTACGAGCAGTACTTC.

The chain employs TRBV7-9 and TRBJ2-1, with TRBD1 identical over 7 bases. V lost 4 bases, J lost 6 bases, and 9 bases stayed unmatched. This CDR3 has 15 residues. The V gene's germline CDR1 is SEHNR and CDR2 FQNEAQ (reference sequence). Written as DNA, the CDR3 is TGTGCCAGCAGCTCGACAGGGTGGGGTCTCAATGAGCAGTTCTTC. Amino acids: CASSSTGWGLNEQFF.

The chain combines TRBV3-1 (or the pseudogene TRBV3-2) with TRBJ1-2; D possibly corresponds to TRBD1 (6 bases). V lost 3 bases, J lost 0 bases, and 14 bases lay in between. CDR1 is LGHDT and CDR2 is YNNKEL in the germline V gene (reference sequence). The CDR3 is 16 amino acids. CDR3 sequence reads: CASSQRTGRANYGYTF. In nucleotides, the CDR3 is TGTGCCAGCAGCCAGAGAACAGGGAGGGCTAACTATGGCTACACCTTC.

The chain carries TRBV19 and TRBJ2-3; 10 bases agree with TRBD2. CDR1 and CDR2 from the germline V gene are LNHDA and SQIVND (reference sequence). This CDR3 region has 13 residues. The ends lost 8 bases at V and 7 bases at J; junction bases unmatched: 6. CDR3 bases: TGTGCCAGTGGAGCGGGGGGGCCGAATACGCAGTATTTT. Translated, it gives CASGAGGPNTQYF.

The chain employs TRBV5-1 and TRBJ1-2, with D perhaps matching TRBD1 (6 bases). This CDR3 has 15 amino acids. V lost 3 bases to trimming and J lost 8 bases, with 20 bases between them. In germline, CDR1 is SGHRS, CDR2 YFSETQ. CDR3 protein: CASSSWGAQGEGYTF. The CDR3 coding sequence is TGCGCCAGCAGCTCTTGGGGCGCACAGGGAGAGGGCTACACCTTC.

This clone was detected only a few times. V is TRBV7-9 and J is TRBJ1-1, with D unresolved. CDR1 SEHNR and CDR2 FQNEAQ come from the germline V gene (reference sequence). The CDR3 loop spans 11 amino acids. V dropped 2 bases and J dropped 10 bases, with 8 bases sitting between them. CDR3 bases: TGTGCCAGCAGCTTACGGGGTGGAGCTTTCTTT. This sequence encodes CASSLRGGAFF.

The chain has TRBV19 and TRBJ1-4, with a possible D match to TRBD1 (5 bases). V was cut by 2 bases and J by 5 bases, with 9 bases left in between. The germline V gene has CDR1 LNHDA and CDR2 SQIVND (reference sequence). There are 14 residues in the CDR3. The CDR3 spells CASSIMRGNEKLFF. CDR3 sequence (DNA): TGTGCCAGTAGTATAATGCGGGGGAATGAAAAACTGTTTTTT.

This rearrangement joins TRBV10-3 to TRBJ1-2, with a possible D match to TRBD1 (6 bases). This CDR3 spans 13 amino acids. With 2 bases removed from V and 3 bases from J, the gap between germline ends came to 7 bases. In germline, CDR1 is ENHRY, CDR2 SYGVKD. CDR3 in amino acids: CAISERQDYGYTF. CDR3 DNA sequence: TGTGCCATCAGTGAGAGACAGGACTATGGCTACACCTTC.

This clone was counted once. The J gene is TRBJ2-2, the V gene TRBV6-4; the match to TRBD2 covers 13 bases. With 3 bases clipped from V and 5 bases from J, the junction kept 6 bases outside the gene matches. Germline assignment: CDR1 MRHNA and CDR2 SNTAGT. The CDR3 covers 17 residues. The CDR3 DNA reads TGTGCCAGCAGTGATTCGGGACTAGCGGGGCGGACCGGGGAGCTGTTTTTT. This codes for CASSDSGLAGRTGELFF.

The chain couples TRBV5-1 to TRBJ1-2; perhaps TRBD1 as D (6 bases). The CDR3 is 14 residues long. Trimming pared 0 bases from V and 4 bases from J, leaving 10 bases between. Looked up from germline, CDR1 is SGHRS and CDR2 is YFSETQ. The CDR3, as DNA: TGCGCCAGCAGCTTGGAAGGGACATCCTATGGCTACACCTTC. It specifies CASSLEGTSYGYTF.

The table lists this clone with a count of one. The chain links TRBV9 to TRBJ1-6, with TRBD1 matching over 9 bases. In germline, CDR1 is SGDLS, CDR2 YYNGEE. The CDR3 totals 16 residues. J lost 10 bases, V lost 0 bases, and 8 bases had no gene match. CDR3 sequence: CASSVEPDRGRSPLHF. Here the CDR3 DNA reads TGTGCCAGCAGCGTAGAACCGGACAGGGGTCGCTCACCCCTCCACTTT.

The rearrangement joins TRBV6-2 or TRBV6-3 to TRBJ1-5; possible D gene TRBD1, 5 bases. The CDR3 extends over 14 amino acids. CDR1 and CDR2 (germline): MNHEY, SVGEGT. Trimming took 5 bases from V and 4 from J, leaving 12 bases between them. The CDR3: CASSKGALNQPQHF. The CDR3 DNA reads as TGTGCCAGCAGTAAAGGGGCGTTGAATCAGCCCCAGCATTTT.